This is a list of T cell receptor beta chains from one sample in a study of glioma-infiltrating T cells. TCRdb reanalysed the multiplex PCR reads using MiXCR and keeps one entry per CDR3 protein. Of about 130,000 distinct CDR3 sequences listed, around 23% are singletons. Sample: glioma tissue, nonneoplastic brain tissue, or PBMCs (not recorded which). These receptors were taken from a human donor with low-grade glioma or glioblastoma, undergoing nonglioma brain surgery, or in good health (not recorded which). CDR3s include the opening cysteine and the closing phenylalanine or tryptophan. D genes are given only for firm matches. Some rows mark clone size as missing; the rest say once, few, many or name a class of expanded clone.

D	size	V	J	CDR3	DNA
TRBD2	few	TRBV12-3/TRBV12-4	TRBJ2-1	CASSPPGGITNEQFF	TGTGCCAGCAGCCCCCCGGGAGGGATTACCAATGAGCAGTTCTTC
NA	many	TRBV24-1	TRBJ2-5	CATSQGLAETQYF	TGTGCCACCAGCCAGGGGCTCGCAGAGACCCAGTACTTC
NA	many	TRBV12-3/TRBV12-4	TRBJ1-1	CASSRSGGDTEAFF	TGTGCCAGCAGTAGATCGGGGGGGGACACTGAAGCTTTCTTT
NA	few	TRBV20-1	TRBJ2-3	CSARLQGLSGTDTQYF	TGCAGTGCTAGGTTACAGGGTCTCAGCGGCACAGATACGCAGTATTTT
TRBD1	once	TRBV7-9	TRBJ1-2	CASSLAEGAHGYTF	TGTGCCAGCAGCTTAGCGGAGGGGGCGCATGGCTACACCTTC
NA	many	TRBV2	TRBJ2-1	CASSENNEQFF	TGTGCCAGCAGTGAAAACAATGAGCAGTTCTTC
NA	NA	TRBV27	TRBJ1-5	CASSPRERRDQPQHF	TGTGCCAGCTCCCCCCGGGAAAGGAGGGATCAGCCCCAGCATTTT
TRBD1	NA	TRBV2	TRBJ2-1	CASLGTVSYNEQFF	TGTGCCAGCCTTGGGACAGTATCCTACAATGAGCAGTTCTTC
NA	many	TRBV7-9	TRBJ1-1	CASSLNWNTEAFF	TGTGCCAGCAGCTTGAATTGGAACACTGAAGCTTTCTTT
NA	NA	TRBV6-1	TRBJ1-1	CASSSGYESVAFF	TGTGCCAGCAGCTCAGGGTACGAATCGGTAGCTTTCTTT
NA	many	TRBV27	TRBJ1-3	CASSLGWAVGGNTIYF	TGTGCCAGCAGTTTGGGTTGGGCAGTCGGTGGAAACACCATATATTTT
TRBD1	many	TRBV6-1	TRBJ1-6	CASSRPRQGVGSPLHF	TGTGCCAGCAGTCGCCCCCGACAGGGGGTAGGATCACCCCTCCACTTT
NA	many	TRBV7-9	TRBJ2-3	CASSFDTTGKSSTDTQYF	TGTGCCAGCAGCTTTGACACGACAGGAAAATCTAGCACAGATACGCAGTATTTT
NA	few	TRBV14	TRBJ1-1	CASSHQTANTEAFF	TGTGCCAGCAGCCATCAAACAGCCAACACTGAAGCTTTCTTT
NA	NA	TRBV29-1	TRBJ1-1	CSVALGPRWNTEAFF	TGCAGCGTGGCCTTGGGGCCCCGGTGGAACACTGAAGCTTTCTTT
NA	NA	TRBV6-9	TRBJ1-5	CASSYIGSSNQPQHF	TGTGCCAGCAGTTACATAGGATCTAGCAATCAGCCCCAGCATTTT
TRBD2	NA	TRBV7-2	TRBJ2-2	CASPPRGGVLFF	TGTGCCAGCCCCCCTCGGGGGGGAGTGCTGTTTTTT
TRBD2	few	TRBV7-6	TRBJ2-3	CASSHFSGGATDTQYF	TGTGCCAGCAGCCATTTTAGCGGGGGGGCCACAGATACGCAGTATTTT
TRBD1	few	TRBV7-9	TRBJ2-2	CASSLVGTANTGELFF	TGTGCCAGCAGCTTAGTCGGGACAGCGAACACCGGGGAGCTGTTTTTT
NA	few	TRBV4-1	TRBJ1-5	CASSQPREGNNQPQHF	TGCGCCAGCAGCCAACCCAGGGAGGGGAACAATCAGCCCCAGCATTTT
NA	many	TRBV7-2	TRBJ2-1	CASSQREPNEQFF	TGTGCCAGCAGCCAGAGGGAGCCTAATGAGCAGTTCTTC
NA	many	TRBV24-1	TRBJ2-3	CATSDRQSMTDTQYF	TGTGCCACCAGTGATAGACAGTCGATGACAGATACGCAGTATTTT
NA	few	TRBV7-9	TRBJ1-5	CASSQNTHSNQPQHF	TGTGCCAGCAGCCAGAACACGCATAGCAATCAGCCCCAGCATTTT
NA	many	TRBV7-2	TRBJ1-5	CASSFYGGSNQPQHF	TGTGCCAGCAGCTTTTACGGGGGCAGCAATCAGCCCCAGCATTTT
NA	NA	TRBV19	TRBJ2-2	CASSAGQSNTGELFF	TGTGCCAGTAGTGCGGGACAGAGTAACACCGGGGAGCTGTTTTTT
NA	few	TRBV29-1	TRBJ1-5	CSVEEEVGQPQHF	TGCAGCGTTGAAGAGGAGGTAGGTCAGCCCCAGCATTTT
NA	NA	TRBV4-1	TRBJ1-2	CASSQTDRTYGYTF	TGCGCCAGCAGCCAAACTGACAGGACCTATGGCTACACCTTC
TRBD1	NA	TRBV7-9	TRBJ1-4	CASTLTGGDVKLFF	TGTGCCAGCACCCTGACAGGGGGGGATGTAAAACTGTTTTTT
NA	many	TRBV27	TRBJ1-6	CASNHNLGHSPLHF	TGTGCCAGCAACCATAACTTGGGGCATTCACCCCTCCACTTT
NA	NA	TRBV6-4	TRBJ2-3	CASSDSWEAGTDTQYF	TGTGCCAGCAGTGACTCGTGGGAGGCGGGCACAGATACGCAGTATTTT
NA	NA	TRBV6-6	TRBJ2-2	CASSYNGGTGELFF	TGTGCCAGCAGTTACAATGGGGGGACCGGAGAGCTGTTTTTT
NA	NA	TRBV6-1	TRBJ1-2	CASSPRGLPDYGYTF	TGTGCCAGCAGCCCTAGAGGACTCCCGGACTATGGCTACACCTTC
TRBD2	NA	TRBV7-2	TRBJ2-3	CASSQGLAGGPVDTQYF	TGCGCCAGCAGCCAAGGTCTAGCGGGGGGGCCCGTAGATACGCAGTATTTT
TRBD2	many	TRBV6-1	TRBJ2-5	CASSELAGGPQETQYF	TGTGCCAGCAGTGAACTAGCGGGGGGTCCACAAGAGACCCAGTACTTC
NA	many	TRBV11-2	TRBJ2-5	CASSLQGMETQYF	TGTGCCAGCAGCTTACAGGGGATGGAGACCCAGTACTTC
NA	many	TRBV6-1	TRBJ2-3	CASAGAADTQYF	TGTGCCAGCGCCGGGGCCGCAGATACGCAGTATTTT
TRBD1	NA	TRBV2	TRBJ1-1	CASISQGVSTEDFF	TGTGCCAGCATCTCCCAGGGGGTGAGCACTGAAGATTTCTTT
NA	NA	TRBV27	TRBJ1-2	CASSLGGQGYGYTF	TGTGCCAGCAGTTTGGGGGGGCAGGGCTATGGCTACACCTTC
NA	NA	TRBV28	TRBJ2-1	CASGGHPSSYNEQFF	TGTGCCAGCGGTGGACACCCGAGCTCCTACAATGAGCAGTTCTTC
NA	NA	TRBV4-1	TRBJ2-2	CASSQQYPNTGELFF	TGCGCCAGCAGCCAGCAGTACCCGAACACCGGGGAGCTGTTTTTT
NA	many	TRBV7-2	TRBJ2-5	CASSKWLAGETQYF	TGTGCCAGCAGCAAGTGGTTAGCCGGAGAGACCCAGTACTTC
NA	few	TRBV18	TRBJ2-1	CASSPQSSYNEQFF	TGTGCCAGCTCCCCGCAGAGCTCCTACAATGAGCAGTTCTTC
TRBD2	NA	TRBV11-2	TRBJ2-3	CASSLRASGGVDTQYF	TGTGCCAGCAGCTTAAGGGCTAGCGGGGGCGTGGATACGCAGTATTTT
NA	many	TRBV6-1	TRBJ1-1	CASRTPTQGDTEAFF	TGTGCCAGCAGGACGCCGACCCAAGGGGACACTGAAGCTTTCTTT
NA	many	TRBV6-1	TRBJ2-1	CASRYPGQALNEQFF	TGTGCCAGCAGATACCCGGGGCAGGCCCTAAATGAGCAGTTCTTC